This T cell receptor (beta chain) originates from a study of T-cell reconstitution after alpha-beta-depleted transplantation in children. The authors prepared the TCRbeta library with unique molecular identifiers. A single record per CDR3 protein comes from TCRdb applying MiXCR to the PCR reads. Counted here are around 410,000 distinct CDR3 sequences, roughly 11% occurring once; the ten biggest clones make up roughly 6%. CDR3 size: 16 residues. Trimming removed 2 bases from V and 2 bases from J, with 15 bases in between. This clonotype was counted only a few times. The chain has TRBV12-3 or TRBV12-4 and TRBJ2-5; D uncertain. The clonotype originates from a human donor who donated a stem cell graft to a child with acute myeloid leukemia. The material was PBMCs from the stem cell graft donor, obtained from the stem cell graft. CDR3 sequence reads: CASSLFSGPLQETQYF. The CDR3 DNA reads TGTGCCAGCAGTTTATTCTCCGGACCCCTACAAGAGACCCAGTACTTC.